The clone carrying this TCR beta chain was seen at least ten times. The antigen is not known. As part of library construction, unique molecular identifiers were attached to individual cDNA molecules. TCRdb called the 5' RACE reads again in MiXCR, with one record for every CDR3 protein. Found here are some 22,000 distinct CDR3 sequences, roughly 4% of them singletons; the top ten hold more than 1.2%. This sample was included in a study of early T cells in non-severe SARS-CoV-2 infection. Study conclusions and caveats: VDJdb matches were skewed toward anti-spike CD8 T cell responses.

Input material: whole blood. This clonotype originated in an adult who was a healthcare worker with PCR-confirmed SARS-CoV-2 infection or an uninfected control (not recorded which).

CDR3 DNA sequence: TGTGCCAGCAGCTTGGTAGGGACAGGGCGGCAGTTCTTC. Amino acid sequence: CASSLVGTGRQFF. This chain uses TRBV5-6 with TRBJ2-1, with 9 bases matching TRBD1. The junction had 4 bases not matched to a gene; V was cut back by 0 bases and J by 12 bases. The CDR3 spans 13 residues. CDR1 is SGHDT and CDR2 is YYEEEE in the germline V gene.